This note documents a single T cell receptor beta chain sequence. This sample was taken from a study of CD8+CD57+ T cells in acquired aplastic anemia. TCR beta VDJ and CDR3 profiles were obtained from a genomic DNA template. TCRdb passed the reads through MiXCR, listing each CDR3 protein once. The sample lists 190,000 or so distinct CDR3 sequences; over 60% were seen once. V lost 6 bases and J lost 10, with 15 bases in between. Germline V gene lookup returns CDR1 KGHDR and CDR2 SFDVKD. This CDR3 is built from 14 residues. The chain employs TRBV24-1 and TRBJ1-6; D possibly corresponds to TRBD1 (5 bases). This clonotype was obtained from a human donor in good health. Sequencing was done on a sample of sorted CD4+, CD8+, or CD8+CD57+ T cells (not recorded which) from PBMCs. In DNA, the CDR3 is TGTGCCACCAGTTCTCAGGGAGCGGCCTCACCCCTCCACTTT. This sequence encodes CATSSQGAASPLHF.